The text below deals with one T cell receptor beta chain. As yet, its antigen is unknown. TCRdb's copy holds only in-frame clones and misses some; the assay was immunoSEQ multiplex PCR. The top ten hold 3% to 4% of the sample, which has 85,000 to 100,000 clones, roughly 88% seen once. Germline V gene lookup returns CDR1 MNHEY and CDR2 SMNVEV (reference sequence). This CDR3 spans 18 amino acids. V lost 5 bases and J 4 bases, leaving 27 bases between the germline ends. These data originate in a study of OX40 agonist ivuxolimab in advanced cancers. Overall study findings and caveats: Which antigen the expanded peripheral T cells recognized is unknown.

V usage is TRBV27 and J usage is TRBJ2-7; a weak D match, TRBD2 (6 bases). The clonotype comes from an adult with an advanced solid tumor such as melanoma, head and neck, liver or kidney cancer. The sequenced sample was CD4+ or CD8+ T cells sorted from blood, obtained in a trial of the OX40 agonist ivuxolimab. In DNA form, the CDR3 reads TGTGCCAGCAGTCCCCCCGGGACTCAACACTCTGAACCATACGAGCAGTACTTC. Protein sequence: CASSPPGTQHSEPYEQYF.